Below, 4 T cell receptor beta chains from the same sample are listed, as sequenced in a study of Ad26.COV2.S vaccination and SARS-CoV-2 variants. Profiled with immunoSEQ multiplex PCR; TCRdb holds only in-frame clones, not every one. The sample has about 400,000 clones, about four fifths seen once. The treatment: approximately 18 received Ad26.COV2.S at low or high dose, single or two shots; 5 received placebo; per-sample allocation not given. Material that was analyzed had been drawn on day 63 after the first vaccine or placebo injection. The specimen comprised peripheral blood, sampled in a trial of Ad26.COV2.S vaccine versus placebo. The source of these receptors is a person between 18 and 65 years old who received the Ad26.COV2.S COVID-19 vaccine or a placebo.

The chain joins TRBV19 to TRBJ2-1, with D unclear. In germline, CDR1 is LNHDA, CDR2 SQIVND (reference sequence). V lost 3 bases, J lost 5 bases, and 8 bases lay in between. The CDR3 is 13 residues long. The CDR3 nucleotides are TGTGCCAGTAGTATCGGCTCTAACAATGAGCAGTTCTTC. Translated: CASSIGSNNEQFF.

In this sample, this clone turned up a few times. The chain couples TRBV6-2 or TRBV6-3 to TRBJ2-7, with a tentative D call TRBD2 (6 bases). The V end lost 6 bases, the J end lost 3 bases, and 12 bases lay between the germline ends. This CDR3 region has 13 residues. CDR1 is MNHEY and CDR2 is SVGEGT in the germline V gene. In DNA form, the CDR3 reads TGTGCCAGCAGCCCTATGGGGGGCTACGAGCAGTACTTC. Protein: CASSPMGGYEQYF.

The J gene is TRBJ2-7, the V gene TRBV7-2; 7 bases are shared with TRBD1. This CDR3 contains 15 residues. Trimming cost V 3 bases and J 5 bases; bases outside gene matches: 10. Looked up from germline, CDR1 is SGHTA and CDR2 is FQGNSA. In DNA, the CDR3 is TGTGCCAGCAGCTTCAAGACAGGGCTTATCGACGAGCAGTACTTC. Translated, it gives CASSFKTGLIDEQYF.

The chain combines TRBV4-3 with TRBJ2-3; a weak D match, TRBD2 (5 bases). The length of the CDR3 is 13 residues. Germline V gene sequence: CDR1 LGHNA, CDR2 YSLEER. The V gene lost 2 bases and the J gene lost 4 bases, with 7 bases spanning the gap. The CDR3 coding sequence is TGCGCCAGCAGCCAAATCGGGGCAGATACGCAGTATTTT. It specifies CASSQIGADTQYF.